These 15 T cell receptor beta chains came from one sample sequenced in a study of T cells in women clearing cervical HPV infection. The table came from immunoSEQ multiplex PCR; TCRdb's copy has only in-frame clones and leaves some out. Its listing shows about 36,000 clones. The specimen sequenced was blood buffy coat. The source is a woman aged 18 to 75 with a cervical HPV16 infection that either progressed to CIN3+ or cleared (not recorded which).

As for this clone: The DNA ends 3 residues before the CDR3 does, and the rest of the CDR3 is filled in from the germline J gene. This sequence joins TRBV27 and TRBJ2-2; 7 bases match TRBD1. The CDR3 has 14 residues. V trimming: 7 bases; J trimming: 1 base; junction bases outside the gene matches: 3. Germline-derived CDR1 and CDR2 are MNHEY and SMNVEV (reference sequence). CDR3 bases read: TGTGCCAGCAAAGGGGGCCTGAACACCGGGGAG. Its protein product is CASKGGLNTGE. The whole CDR3 protein reads CASKGGLNTGELFF.

Comments on this clone: Coverage ceases 3 residues before the CDR3 finishes, and the germline J gene fills in the end. The chain has TRBV6-2 or TRBV6-3 and TRBJ2-2, with 7 bases aligning to TRBD1. The germline gives CDR1 MNHEY, CDR2 SVGEGT. The CDR3 has 15 residues. V gave up 3 bases and J gave up 6 bases; unmatched junction bases: 7. CDR3 bases read: TGTGCCAGCAGTTATAGGGGGCGCAGGTCCGGGGAG. Translated, it gives CASSYRGRRSGE. The CDR3, in full, reads CASSYRGRRSGELFF.

In regard to this clone: Read sequence stops 3 residues before the CDR3 end, and the germline J gene provides the missing end. J is TRBJ1-1 and V is TRBV11-3; possibly TRBD1 for D (6 bases). Germline assignment: CDR1 SGHNT and CDR2 YENEEA. This CDR3 comprises 13 residues. V was cut by 4 bases and J by 4 bases, with 10 bases left in between. CDR3 DNA, as far as it was read: TGTGCCAGCAGCTCCGGGACAACCACTGAA. It encodes CASSSGTTTE. The entire CDR3 protein reads CASSSGTTTEAFF. The complete variable domain, with remaining parts taken from reference TRBV11-3 and TRBJ1-1, reads EAGVVQSPRYKIIEKKQPVAFWCNPISGHNTLYWYLQNLGQGPELLIRYENEEAVDDSQLPKDRFSAERLKGVDSTLKIQPAELGDSAVYLCASSSGTTTEAFFGQGTRLTVV.

As to this clone: Read sequence stops 3 residues before the CDR3 end, and the germline J gene provides the missing end. The J gene is TRBJ2-2, the V gene TRBV7-2; maybe TRBD1 (5 bases). CDR1 and CDR2 from the germline V gene are SGHTA and FQGNSA. The CDR3 spans 15 residues. The V gene lost 1 base and the J gene lost 4 bases, with 10 bases spanning the gap. The CDR3 protein is CASSLVAGPTGELFF. The CDR3 bases that were read are TGTGCCAGCAGCTTAGTCGCAGGGCCCACCGGGGAG.

Comment on this clone: The read finishes 3 residues shy of the CDR3 end, and the germline J gene is used to complete it. The chain is built from TRBV20-1 and TRBJ2-5; D might be TRBD2 (6 bases). V lost 3 bases to trimming and J lost 6 bases, with 14 bases between them. This CDR3 has 13 amino acids. Germline assignment: CDR1 DFQATT and CDR2 SNEGSKA (reference sequence). CDR3 DNA, as far as it was read: TGCAGTGCTAGTCTTGCGGGGATGAAGACC. It specifies CSASLAGMKT. In full, the CDR3 is CSASLAGMKTQYF.

On this clone: The DNA ends 3 residues before the CDR3 does, and the rest of the CDR3 is filled in from the germline J gene. The J gene is TRBJ1-6, the V gene TRBV7-2; 10 nucleotides match TRBD1. The CDR3 runs to 15 residues. The germline gives CDR1 SGHTA, CDR2 FQGNSA. V was pared by 3 bases and J by 9 bases, with 5 bases of the junction left unmatched. CDR3 region: CASSLPTGGSSPLHF. The sequenced part of the CDR3 DNA is TGTGCCAGCAGCTTGCCGACAGGGGGCAGTTCACCC.

Comment on this clone: Read coverage stops 3 residues before the CDR3 terminus; the germline J gene supplies the remainder. The V call is TRBV7-2, the J call TRBJ1-5; 12 nucleotides line up with TRBD1. Looked up from germline, CDR1 is SGHTA and CDR2 is FQGNSA. The CDR3 is 15 amino acids. V trimming: 4 bases; J trimming: 6 bases; junction bases outside the gene matches: 4. The sequenced CDR3 bases are TGTGCCAGCAGCTCCGGGACAGGGGGCAGTCAGCCC. Its translation: CASSSGTGGSQP. The complete CDR3 protein is CASSSGTGGSQPQHF.

As regards this clone: The read comes to an end 3 residues before the CDR3 does, leaving the germline J gene to fill in the end. The gene calls are TRBV9 and TRBJ1-6; no definite D call. The CDR3 consists of 12 residues. The germline V gene encodes CDR1 SGDLS and CDR2 YYNGEE. The covered CDR3 bases are TGTGCCAGCAGCGTAGAAGAGGACTCC. This codes for CASSVEEDS. The CDR3 in full is CASSVEEDSLHF. Looking up the rest from reference TRBV9 and TRBJ1-6 gives the full variable domain: DSGVTQTPKHLITATGQRVTLRCSPRSGDLSVYWYQQSLDQGLQFLIQYYNGEERAKGNILERFSAQQFPDLHSELNLSSLELGDSALYFCASSVEEDSLHFGNGTRLTVT.

Concerning this clone itself: The read finishes 3 residues shy of the CDR3 end, and the germline J gene is used to complete it. V and J are TRBV7-1 and TRBJ2-1; the match to TRBD2 covers 16 bases. TRBV7-1 belongs to the ORF category, with a function that is uncertain. The J segment lost 1 base and the V segment lost 3 bases, leaving 9 bases of the junction unmatched. The CDR3 is made up of 20 amino acids. CDR3 DNA, as far as it was read: TGTGCCAGCAGCTCCACCGGGACTAGCGGGGGGGCAATATCCTACAATGAG. Protein sequence: CASSSTGTSGGAISYNE. The CDR3 reads in full as CASSSTGTSGGAISYNEQFF.

Note on this clone: Coverage ceases 3 residues before the CDR3 finishes, and the germline J gene fills in the end. V gene TRBV5-1 combines with J gene TRBJ2-1, with 13 bases fitting TRBD2. CDR3 length equals 16 residues. V lost 2 bases, J lost 1 base, and 0 bases stayed unmatched. CDR1 is SGHRS and CDR2 is YFSETQ in the germline V gene. The CDR3 bases that were read are TGCGCCAGCAGCTTACTAGCGGGAGGGTCCTACAATGAG. It specifies CASSLLAGGSYNE. The entire CDR3 is CASSLLAGGSYNEQFF.

Worth noting for this clone: The read gets to within 3 residues of the CDR3 end, and the germline J gene fills in the rest. The chain recombines TRBV3-1 (or the pseudogene TRBV3-2) with TRBJ2-3; TRBD2 matches at 10 bases. Germline CDR1 is LGHDT and CDR2 is YNNKEL (reference sequence). Trimming cost V 1 base and J 0 bases; bases outside gene matches: 7. The CDR3 sequence is 18 residues long. CDR3 bases read: TGTGCCAGCAGCCAAGGGCTAGCGGGGGACTCTAGCACAGATACG. Its translation is CASSQGLAGDSSTDT. The full CDR3 protein reads CASSQGLAGDSSTDTQYF.

Note on this clone: The read falls 3 residues short of the CDR3 end, and the missing part is taken from the germline J gene. The chain employs TRBV7-2 and TRBJ1-2; TRBD1 matches 9 bases. This CDR3 is 14 amino acids long. Trimming at V came to 5 bases and at J to 2 bases, leaving 3 bases not matched to a gene. In germline, CDR1 is SGHTA, CDR2 FQGNSA. The CDR3 bases that were read are TGTGCCAGCAGCCTCGGACAGGGGAACTATGGC. Protein: CASSLGQGNYG. The full-length CDR3 reads as CASSLGQGNYGYTF.

On this clone: Read coverage stops 3 residues before the CDR3 terminus; the germline J gene supplies the remainder. This chain links TRBV10-3 with TRBJ2-1, with 7 bases matching TRBD1. CDR1 is ENHRY and CDR2 is SYGVKD in the germline V gene. V shed 11 bases and J 8 bases; nucleotides not matched to a gene: 12. The CDR3 length is 13 residues. The CDR3 DNA, read in part, is TGTGCCGTCCGACAGGGAATGGTCGATGAG. It yields the protein CAVRQGMVDE. The entire CDR3 reads CAVRQGMVDEQFF.

A note on this clone: Read coverage stops 3 residues before the CDR3 terminus; the germline J gene supplies the remainder. The chain uses TRBV7-9 and TRBJ2-7; D is undetermined. The CDR3 length is 11 residues. Trimming shortened V by 3 bases and J by 6 bases, and 6 bases separated the two germline ends. Looked up from germline, CDR1 is SEHNR and CDR2 is FQNEAQ (reference sequence). The covered CDR3 bases are TGTGCCAGCAGCTTGGCAGTCGAG. It is translated as CASSLAVE. The complete CDR3 reads CASSLAVEQYF.

Of note for this clone: From the germline J gene comes the end of the CDR3, since the read stops 3 residues before it. V and J are TRBV6-4 and TRBJ2-3; 11 positions agree with TRBD2. The CDR3 is made up of 15 amino acids. Trimming took 3 bases from V and 1 from J; bases not matched to a gene: 0. Germline V gene data show CDR1 as MRHNA and CDR2 as SNTAGT. The CDR3 loop reads CASSETSGGTDTQYF. Incomplete CDR3 DNA: TGTGCCAGCAGTGAGACTAGCGGGGGCACAGATACG.